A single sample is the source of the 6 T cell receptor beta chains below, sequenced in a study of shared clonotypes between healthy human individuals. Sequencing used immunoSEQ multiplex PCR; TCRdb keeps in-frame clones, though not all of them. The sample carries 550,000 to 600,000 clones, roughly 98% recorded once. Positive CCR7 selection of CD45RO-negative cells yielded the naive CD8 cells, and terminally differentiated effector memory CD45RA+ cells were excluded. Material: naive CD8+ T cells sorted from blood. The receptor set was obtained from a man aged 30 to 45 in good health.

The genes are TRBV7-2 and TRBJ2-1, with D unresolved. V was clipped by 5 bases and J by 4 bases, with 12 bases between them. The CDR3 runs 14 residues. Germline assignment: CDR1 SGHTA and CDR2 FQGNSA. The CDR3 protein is CASSPIARYNEQFF. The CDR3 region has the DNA TGTGCCAGCAGCCCTATTGCTAGATACAATGAGCAGTTCTTC.

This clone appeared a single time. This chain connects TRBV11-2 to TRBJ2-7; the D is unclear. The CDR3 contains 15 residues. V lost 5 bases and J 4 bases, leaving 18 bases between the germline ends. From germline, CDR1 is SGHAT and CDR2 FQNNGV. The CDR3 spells CASSPLWGLLYEQYF. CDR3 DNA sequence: TGTGCCAGCAGCCCCCTTTGGGGATTGCTGTACGAGCAGTACTTC.

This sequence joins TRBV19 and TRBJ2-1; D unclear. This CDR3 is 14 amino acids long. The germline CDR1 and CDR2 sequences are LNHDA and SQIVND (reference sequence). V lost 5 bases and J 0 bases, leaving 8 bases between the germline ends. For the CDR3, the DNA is TGTGCCAGTAGTCCGCTCAACTCCTACAATGAGCAGTTCTTC. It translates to CASSPLNSYNEQFF.

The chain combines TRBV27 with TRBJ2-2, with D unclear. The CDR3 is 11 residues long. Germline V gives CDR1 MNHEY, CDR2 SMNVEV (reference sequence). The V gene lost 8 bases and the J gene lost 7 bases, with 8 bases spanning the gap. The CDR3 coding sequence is TGTGCCAGCGGTCTCGTCGGGGAGCTGTTTTTT. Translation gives CASGLVGELFF.

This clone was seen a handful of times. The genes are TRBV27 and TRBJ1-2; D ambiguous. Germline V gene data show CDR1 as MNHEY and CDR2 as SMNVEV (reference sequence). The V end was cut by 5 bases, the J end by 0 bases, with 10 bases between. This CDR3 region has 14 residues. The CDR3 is CASSLANSNYGYTF. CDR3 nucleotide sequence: TGTGCCAGCAGTCTAGCAAACTCTAACTATGGCTACACCTTC.

CDR3 region: CASSLKTSGRFNEQFF. As DNA, the CDR3 is TGTGCCAGCAGTTTAAAGACTAGCGGGAGATTTAATGAGCAGTTCTTC. The chain recombines TRBV27 with TRBJ2-1; 12 bases map to TRBD2. The CDR3 loop spans 16 amino acids. Unmatched junction bases numbered 6, after V lost 2 bases and J lost 7 bases. Per the germline V gene, CDR1 is MNHEY and CDR2 is SMNVEV (reference sequence).